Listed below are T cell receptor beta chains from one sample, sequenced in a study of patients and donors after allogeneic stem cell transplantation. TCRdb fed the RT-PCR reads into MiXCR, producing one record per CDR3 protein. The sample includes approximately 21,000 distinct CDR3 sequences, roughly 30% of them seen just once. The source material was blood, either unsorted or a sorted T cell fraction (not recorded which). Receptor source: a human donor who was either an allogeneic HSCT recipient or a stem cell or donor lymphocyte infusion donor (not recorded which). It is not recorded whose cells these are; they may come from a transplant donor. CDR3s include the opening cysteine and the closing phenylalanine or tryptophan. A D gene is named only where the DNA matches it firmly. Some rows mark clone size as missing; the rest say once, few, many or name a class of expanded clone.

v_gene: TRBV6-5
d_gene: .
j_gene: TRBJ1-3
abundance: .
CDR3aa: CASSYSGPSGNTIYF
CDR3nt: TGTGCCAGCAGTTACAGCGGCCCCTCTGGAAACACCATATATTTT

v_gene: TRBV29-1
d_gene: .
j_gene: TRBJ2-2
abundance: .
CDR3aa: CSVTVGGELFF
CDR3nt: TGCAGCGTCACAGTAGGCGGGGAGCTGTTTTTT

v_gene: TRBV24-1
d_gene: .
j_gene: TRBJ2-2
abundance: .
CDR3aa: CATSDPLSSWNTGELFF
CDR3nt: TGTGCCACCAGTGATCCCCTGTCTAGTTGGAACACCGGGGAGCTGTTTTTT

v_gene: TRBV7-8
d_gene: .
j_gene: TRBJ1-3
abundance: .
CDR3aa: CASSLRISGNTIYF
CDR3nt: TGTGCCAGCAGCTTACGAATCTCTGGAAACACCATATATTTT

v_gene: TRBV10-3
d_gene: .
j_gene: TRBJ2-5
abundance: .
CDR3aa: CATRGGWETQYF
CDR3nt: TGTGCCACCAGGGGAGGGTGGGAGACCCAGTACTTC

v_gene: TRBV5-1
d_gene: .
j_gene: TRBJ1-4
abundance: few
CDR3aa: CASSLEGAEEKLFF
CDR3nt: TGCGCCAGCAGCTTGGAGGGCGCGGAGGAAAAACTGTTTTTT

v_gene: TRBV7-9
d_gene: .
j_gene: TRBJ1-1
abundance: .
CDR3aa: CASSLMKGSNTEAFF
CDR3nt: TGTGCCAGCAGCCTAATGAAGGGTTCGAACACTGAAGCTTTCTTT

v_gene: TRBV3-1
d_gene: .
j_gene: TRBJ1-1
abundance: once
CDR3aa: CASSQDPAWNTEAFF
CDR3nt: TGTGCCAGCAGCCAAGATCCGGCTTGGAACACTGAAGCTTTCTTT

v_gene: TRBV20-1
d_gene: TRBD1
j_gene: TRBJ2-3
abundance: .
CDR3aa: CSDTDRGHENTQYF
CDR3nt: TGCAGCGACACGGACAGGGGGCACGAAAATACGCAGTATTTT

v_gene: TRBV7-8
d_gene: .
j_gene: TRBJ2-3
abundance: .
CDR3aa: CASSETDTQYF
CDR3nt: TGTGCCAGCAGCGAAACAGATACGCAGTATTTT

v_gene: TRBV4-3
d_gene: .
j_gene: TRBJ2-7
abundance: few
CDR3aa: CASSQSPTRKDEQYF
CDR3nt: TGCGCCAGCAGCCAAAGCCCCACTAGGAAGGACGAGCAGTACTTC

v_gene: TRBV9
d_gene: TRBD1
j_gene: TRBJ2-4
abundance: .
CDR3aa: CASSSGDRQYF
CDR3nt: TGTGCCAGCAGCTCCGGGGACAGACAGTACTTC

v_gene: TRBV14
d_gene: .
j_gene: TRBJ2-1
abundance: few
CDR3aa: CASSQTSSYEQFF
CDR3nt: TGTGCCAGCAGTCAGACTAGTTCGTATGAGCAGTTCTTC

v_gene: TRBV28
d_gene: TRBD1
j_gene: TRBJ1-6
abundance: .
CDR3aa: CASSPGQGNSSPLHF
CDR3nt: TGTGCCAGCAGTCCGGGACAGGGGAATAGTTCACCCCTCCACTTT

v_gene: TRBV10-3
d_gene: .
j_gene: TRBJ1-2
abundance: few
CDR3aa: CAISEKLGPYGYTF
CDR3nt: TGTGCCATCAGTGAAAAATTGGGCCCATATGGCTACACCTTC

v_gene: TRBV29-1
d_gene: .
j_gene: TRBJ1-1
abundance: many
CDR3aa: CSGSGATGTEAFF
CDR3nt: TGCAGCGGATCCGGGGCGACGGGAACTGAAGCTTTCTTT

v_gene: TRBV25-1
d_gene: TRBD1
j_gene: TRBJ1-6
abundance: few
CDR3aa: CASSESGGAKNSPLHF
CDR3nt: TGTGCCAGCAGTGAATCAGGGGGCGCCAAGAATTCACCCCTCCACTTT

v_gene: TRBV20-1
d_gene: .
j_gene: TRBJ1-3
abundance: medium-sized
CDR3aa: CSARPMAGGNTIYF
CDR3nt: TGCAGTGCTAGGCCCATGGCTGGTGGAAACACCATATATTTT